The 17 T cell receptor beta chains listed next were all sequenced from one sample in a study of blood T cell repertoires in COVID-19. TCRdb's table, derived via immunoSEQ multiplex PCR, lists solely in-frame clones and lacks some. The table lists over 250,000 clones, around 90% of them singletons, with roughly 2% in the top ten. The material sequenced was PBMCs or T cells enriched from blood (not recorded which). The origin of the receptors is a woman aged 60-75 years in a cohort exposed to, infected with or recovered from COVID-19 (not recorded which).

This chain connects TRBV7-2 to TRBJ2-2, with D unclear. From germline, CDR1 is SGHTA and CDR2 FQGNSA. CDR3 length equals 13 residues. Trimming stripped 0 bases from V and 5 bases from J, with 4 bases between. CDR3 sequence: CASSLARTGELFF. The CDR3 DNA reads TGTGCCAGCAGCTTAGCGCGGACCGGGGAGCTGTTTTTT.

A remark on this clone: Distinct nucleotide sequences in the sample also encode this CDR3. The J gene is TRBJ1-6, the V gene TRBV18, with 8 bases matching TRBD1. V was clipped by 6 bases and J by 10 bases; unmatched bases: 8. The germline gives CDR1 KGHSH, CDR2 LQKENI. This CDR3 has 14 amino acids. The CDR3 DNA sequence: TGTGCCAGCTCTTCCGGGACAGGAGACTCACCCCTCCACTTT. Encoded protein: CASSSGTGDSPLHF. The full variable domain, its missing parts supplied by reference TRBV18 and TRBJ1-6, is NAGVMQNPRHLVRRRGQEARLRCSPMKGHSHVYWYRQLPEEGLKFMVYLQKENIIDESGMPKERFSAEFPKEGPSILRIQQVVRGDSAAYFCASSSGTGDSPLHFGNGTRLTVT.

This clone was observed a few times. In nucleotides, the CDR3 is TGCGCCAGCACCCAGGGTGCCGAGCAGTACTTC. This sequence encodes CASTQGAEQYF. The rearrangement joins TRBV5-1 to TRBJ2-7, with D tentatively TRBD1 (5 bases). V was clipped by 6 bases and J by 6 bases, with 10 bases between them. The CDR3 is 11 residues long. Looked up from germline, CDR1 is SGHRS and CDR2 is YFSETQ.

The J gene is TRBJ1-4, the V gene TRBV5-1; 7 positions agree with TRBD1. This CDR3 is built from 15 residues. Germline V gene sequence: CDR1 SGHRS, CDR2 YFSETQ. Germline trimming cut 5 bases from V and 5 bases from J; bases unmatched to any gene: 9. CDR3 nucleotide sequence: TGCGCCAGCAGTCTAGGGGGCAACGGGAATGAAAAACTGTTTTTT. Translating gives CASSLGGNGNEKLFF.

The CDR3 DNA follows: TGCGCCAGCAGCCAAGTTGGGGGGAGTCACGAGCAGTACTTC. Protein sequence: CASSQVGGSHEQYF. J is TRBJ2-7 and V is TRBV4-3; weak D call: TRBD2 (6 bases). Germline V lookup: CDR1 LGHNA, CDR2 YSLEER. Trimming pared 1 base from V and 5 bases from J, leaving 12 bases between. The CDR3 has 14 amino acids.

The CDR3 sequence is CASSFRGGHYGYTF. The CDR3 DNA follows: TGTGCCAGCAGCTTCCGGGGGGGCCACTATGGCTACACCTTC. The rearrangement links TRBV11-3 to TRBJ1-2; possible D gene TRBD1, 6 bases. V was clipped by 3 bases and J by 3 bases, with 11 bases between them. Germline values: CDR1 SGHNT, CDR2 YENEEA. CDR3 size: 14 residues.

The chain joins TRBV5-5 to TRBJ1-5, with TRBD1 as a possible D gene (5 bases). V was clipped by 0 bases and J by 2 bases, with 18 bases between them. Germline V gives CDR1 SGHKS, CDR2 YYEKEE (reference sequence). The CDR3 has 18 residues. The DNA of the CDR3 is TGTGCCAGCAGCTTGGGTCCCCAGGGTAGTTTGGGCAATCAGCCCCAGCATTTT. Translated: CASSLGPQGSLGNQPQHF.

This clone has a single count. The chain links TRBV19 to TRBJ2-1, with 7 bases identical to TRBD2. Germline CDR1 and CDR2: LNHDA and SQIVND (reference sequence). J lost 2 bases, V lost 3 bases, and 4 bases had no gene match. CDR3 length: 15 amino acids. As DNA, the CDR3 is TGTGCCAGTAGTATTGGCGGGAGAACCTACAATGAGCAGTTCTTC. Translating gives CASSIGGRTYNEQFF.

The gene calls are TRBV3-1 (or the pseudogene TRBV3-2) and TRBJ1-5, with a tentative D call TRBD1 (6 bases). From germline, CDR1 is LGHDT and CDR2 YNNKEL (reference sequence). V lost 0 bases and J 4 bases, leaving 13 bases between the germline ends. CDR3 length: 16 residues. The CDR3 sequence is CASSQEGRGLNQPQHF. CDR3 DNA sequence: TGTGCCAGCAGCCAAGAGGGCAGGGGCCTTAATCAGCCCCAGCATTTT.

The rearrangement uses TRBV7-9 and TRBJ2-7; 9 bases map to TRBD1. The length of the CDR3 is 17 residues. The ends lost 4 bases at V and 1 base at J; junction bases unmatched: 11. Germline V CDR1 and CDR2: SEHNR, FQNEAQ (reference sequence). The CDR3 loop reads CASSSLPDRGTSYEQYF. The CDR3 DNA sequence: TGTGCCAGCAGCTCGCTACCGGACAGGGGAACATCCTACGAGCAGTACTTC.

On this clone itself: The same CDR3 arises from other DNA sequences in this sample as well. The chain combines TRBV12-3 or TRBV12-4 with TRBJ1-1; D is uncertain. The V and J ends lost 1 base and 1 base respectively, with 4 bases between them. CDR3 length equals 13 residues. CDR3 bases: TGTGCCAGCAGTTTAGGGCAGAACACTGAAGCTTTCTTT. Translated, it gives CASSLGQNTEAFF.

This chain joins TRBV18 and TRBJ2-3, with 9 bases lining up with TRBD1. The V gene's germline CDR1 is KGHSH and CDR2 LQKENI. This CDR3 comprises 15 residues. V lost 3 bases and J lost 3; bases outside the gene matches: 4. The CDR3 DNA is TGTGCCAGCTCACCGGGACAGGGAATGACAGATACGCAGTATTTT. Translating it yields CASSPGQGMTDTQYF.

The chain links TRBV19 to TRBJ1-3; maybe TRBD1 (5 bases). CDR1 is LNHDA, CDR2 SQIVND, per germline (reference sequence). Trimming pared 3 bases from V and 1 base from J, leaving 13 bases between. This CDR3 spans 16 amino acids. CDR3 sequence reads: CASSIGQGKSGNTIYF. CDR3 bases: TGTGCCAGTAGTATTGGGCAGGGAAAGTCTGGAAACACCATATATTTT.

The J gene is TRBJ1-4, the V gene TRBV2; TRBD1 might be the D (6 bases). Looked up from germline, CDR1 is SNHLY and CDR2 is FYNNEI. Trimming left V 2 bases short and J 7 bases short, with 11 bases between. CDR3 length: 14 amino acids. CDR3 DNA: TGTGCCAGCAGTGAAATACAGGGCGGTGAAAAACTGTTTTTT. It codes for CASSEIQGGEKLFF.

The chain employs TRBV27 and TRBJ1-2, with 7 bases lining up with TRBD1. The germline gives CDR1 MNHEY, CDR2 SMNVEV (reference sequence). The CDR3 loop spans 13 amino acids. The ends lost 8 bases at V and 3 bases at J; junction bases unmatched: 6. The CDR3 region is CASALRGDYGYTF. CDR3 sequence (DNA): TGTGCCAGCGCACTCAGGGGGGACTATGGCTACACCTTC.

This clone was seen a single time. The CDR3 here is CASSWTANYGYTF. The CDR3 region has the DNA TGTGCCAGCAGTTGGACAGCTAACTATGGCTACACCTTC. The chain couples TRBV28 to TRBJ1-2; possibly TRBD1 for D (6 bases). Germline-derived CDR1 and CDR2 are MDHEN and SYDVKM. This CDR3 comprises 13 residues. V was shortened by 4 bases and J by 0 bases, with 6 bases between the two germline ends.

V is TRBV5-6 and J is TRBJ2-5, with a weak D call TRBD2 (5 bases). V was trimmed by 3 bases and J by 6 bases, leaving 15 bases between them. Looked up from germline, CDR1 is SGHDT and CDR2 is YYEEEE. CDR3 length equals 14 residues. For the CDR3, the DNA is TGTGCCAGCAGCTCTAACTCCTCGGGAAAGACCCAGTACTTC. Residues: CASSSNSSGKTQYF.